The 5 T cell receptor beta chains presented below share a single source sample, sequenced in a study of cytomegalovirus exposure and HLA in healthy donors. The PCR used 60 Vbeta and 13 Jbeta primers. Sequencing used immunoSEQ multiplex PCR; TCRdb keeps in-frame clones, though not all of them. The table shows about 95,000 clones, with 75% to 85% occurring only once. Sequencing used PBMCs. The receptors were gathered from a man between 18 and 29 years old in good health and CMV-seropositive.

CDR3 sequence: CASSPHEGSAFYEQFF. The CDR3 DNA reads TGTGCCAGCAGTCCTCATGAGGGAAGTGCTTTCTATGAGCAGTTCTTC. The rearrangement joins TRBV27 to TRBJ2-1; tentatively, D is TRBD2 (5 bases). The CDR3 covers 16 residues. CDR1 MNHEY and CDR2 SMNVEV come from the germline V gene (reference sequence). V gave up 5 bases and J gave up 8 bases, with 22 bases separating them.

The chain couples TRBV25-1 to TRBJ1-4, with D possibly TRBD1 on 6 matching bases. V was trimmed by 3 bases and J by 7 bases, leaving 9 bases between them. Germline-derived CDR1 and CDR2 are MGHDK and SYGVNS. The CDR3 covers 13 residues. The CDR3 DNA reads TGTGCCAGCAGTGACAGGGGTAGTGAAAAACTGTTTTTT. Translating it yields CASSDRGSEKLFF.

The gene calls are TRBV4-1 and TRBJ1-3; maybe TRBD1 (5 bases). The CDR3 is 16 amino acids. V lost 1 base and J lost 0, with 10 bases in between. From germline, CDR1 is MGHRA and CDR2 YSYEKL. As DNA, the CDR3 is TGCGCCAGCAGCCAAGGAACAGGTCGCTCTGGAAACACCATATATTTT. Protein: CASSQGTGRSGNTIYF.

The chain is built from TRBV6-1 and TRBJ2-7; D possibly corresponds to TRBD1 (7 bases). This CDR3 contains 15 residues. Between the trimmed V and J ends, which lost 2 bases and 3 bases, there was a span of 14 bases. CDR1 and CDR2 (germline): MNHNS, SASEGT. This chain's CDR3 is CASSELAGGSYEQYF. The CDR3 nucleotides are TGTGCCAGCAGTGAACTGGCAGGGGGGAGCTACGAGCAGTACTTC.

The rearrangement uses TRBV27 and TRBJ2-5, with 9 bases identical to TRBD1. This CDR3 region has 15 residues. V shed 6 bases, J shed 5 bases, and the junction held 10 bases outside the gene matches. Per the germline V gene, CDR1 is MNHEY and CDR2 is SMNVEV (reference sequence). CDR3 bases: TGTGCCAGCAGCCAACCGGGACAGGGTTTGGAGACCCAGTACTTC. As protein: CASSQPGQGLETQYF.